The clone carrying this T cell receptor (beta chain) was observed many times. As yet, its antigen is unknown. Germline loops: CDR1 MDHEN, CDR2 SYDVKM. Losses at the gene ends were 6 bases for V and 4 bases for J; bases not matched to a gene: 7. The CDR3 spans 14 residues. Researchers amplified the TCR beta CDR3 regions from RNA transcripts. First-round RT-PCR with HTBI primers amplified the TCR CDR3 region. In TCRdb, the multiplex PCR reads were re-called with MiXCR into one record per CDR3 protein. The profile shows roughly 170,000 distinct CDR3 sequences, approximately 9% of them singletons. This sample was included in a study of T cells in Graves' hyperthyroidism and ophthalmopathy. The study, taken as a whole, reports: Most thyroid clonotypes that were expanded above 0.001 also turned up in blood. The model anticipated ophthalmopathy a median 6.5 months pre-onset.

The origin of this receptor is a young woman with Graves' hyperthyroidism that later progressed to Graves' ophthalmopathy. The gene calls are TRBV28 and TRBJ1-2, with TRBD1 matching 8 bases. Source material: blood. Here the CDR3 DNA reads TGTGCCAGCAGGACGGGACAGGACCTCTATGGCTACACCTTC. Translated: CASRTGQDLYGYTF.